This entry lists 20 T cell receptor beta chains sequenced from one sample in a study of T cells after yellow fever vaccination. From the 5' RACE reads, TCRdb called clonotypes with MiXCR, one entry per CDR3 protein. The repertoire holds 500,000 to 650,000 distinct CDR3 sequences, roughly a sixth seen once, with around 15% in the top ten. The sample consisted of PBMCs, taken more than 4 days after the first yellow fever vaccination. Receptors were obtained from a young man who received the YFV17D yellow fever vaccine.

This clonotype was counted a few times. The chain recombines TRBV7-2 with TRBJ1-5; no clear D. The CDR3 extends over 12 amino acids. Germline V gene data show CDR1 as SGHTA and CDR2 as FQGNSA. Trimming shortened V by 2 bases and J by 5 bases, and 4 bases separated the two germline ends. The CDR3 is CASSLIDQPQHF. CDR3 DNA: TGTGCCAGCAGCTTAATCGATCAGCCCCAGCATTTT.

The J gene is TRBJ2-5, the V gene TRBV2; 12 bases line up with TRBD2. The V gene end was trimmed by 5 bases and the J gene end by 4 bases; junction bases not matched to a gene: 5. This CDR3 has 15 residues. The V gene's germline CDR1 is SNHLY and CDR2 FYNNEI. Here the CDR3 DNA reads TGTGCCAGCAGTAGCCCTAGCGGGGGGGGAGAGACCCAGTACTTC. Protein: CASSSPSGGGETQYF.

The chain's CDR3 is CASSPWAGAEDTQYF. The CDR3 coding sequence is TGTGCCAGCAGCCCCTGGGCGGGGGCGGAGGATACGCAGTATTTT. The rearrangement uses TRBV11-2 and TRBJ2-3; perhaps TRBD2 as D (7 bases). In germline, CDR1 is SGHAT, CDR2 FQNNGV. The CDR3 is 15 residues long. The ends were cut back, 5 bases at V and 6 bases at J, with 18 bases in the middle.

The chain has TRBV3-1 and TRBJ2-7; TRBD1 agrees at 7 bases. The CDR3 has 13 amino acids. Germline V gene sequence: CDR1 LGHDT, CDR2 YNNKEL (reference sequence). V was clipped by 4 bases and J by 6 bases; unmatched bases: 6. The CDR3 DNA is TGTGCCAGCAGCCCCCAGAGGGGGCTCGAGCAGTACTTC. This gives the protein CASSPQRGLEQYF.

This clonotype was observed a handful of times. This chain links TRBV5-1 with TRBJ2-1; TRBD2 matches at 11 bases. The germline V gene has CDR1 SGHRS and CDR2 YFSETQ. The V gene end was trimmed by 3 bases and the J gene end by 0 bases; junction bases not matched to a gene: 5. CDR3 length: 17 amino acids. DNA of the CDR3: TGCGCCAGCAGCTCAATAGCGGGGGGGAGCTCCTACAATGAGCAGTTCTTC. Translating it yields CASSSIAGGSSYNEQFF. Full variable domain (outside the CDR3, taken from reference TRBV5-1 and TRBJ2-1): KAGVTQTPRYLIKTRGQQVTLSCSPISGHRSVSWYQQTPGQGLQFLFEYFSETQRNKGNFPGRFSGRQFSNSRSEMNVSTLELGDSALYLCASSSIAGGSSYNEQFFGPGTRLTVL.

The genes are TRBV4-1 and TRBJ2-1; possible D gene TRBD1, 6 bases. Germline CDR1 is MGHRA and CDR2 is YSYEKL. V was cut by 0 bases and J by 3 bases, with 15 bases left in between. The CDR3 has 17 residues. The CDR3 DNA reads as TGCGCCAGCAGCCAAGACGATGATACAGGGAACTACAATGAGCAGTTCTTC. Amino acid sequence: CASSQDDDTGNYNEQFF.

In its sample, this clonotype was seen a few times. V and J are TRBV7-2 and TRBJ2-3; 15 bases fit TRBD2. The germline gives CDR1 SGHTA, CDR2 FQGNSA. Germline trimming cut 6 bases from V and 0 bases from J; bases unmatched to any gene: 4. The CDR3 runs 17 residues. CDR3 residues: CASSYGLAGGSTDTQYF. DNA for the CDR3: TGTGCCAGCAGTTATGGACTAGCGGGGGGGAGCACAGATACGCAGTATTTT.

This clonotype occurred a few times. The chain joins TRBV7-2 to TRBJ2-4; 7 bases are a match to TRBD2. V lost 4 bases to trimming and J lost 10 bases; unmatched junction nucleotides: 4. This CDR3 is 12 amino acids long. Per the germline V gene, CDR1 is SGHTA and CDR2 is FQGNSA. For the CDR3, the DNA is TGTGCCAGCAGCTCTGTCGGGGGGATTCAGTACTTC. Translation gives CASSSVGGIQYF.

The CDR3 region is CSAYLNGGNINQPQHF. In nucleotides, the CDR3 is TGCAGTGCTTACCTCAACGGAGGGAATATCAATCAGCCCCAGCATTTT. The chain has TRBV20-1 and TRBJ1-5; D unclear. The ends were cut back, 5 bases at V and 3 bases at J, with 20 bases in the middle. The CDR3 totals 16 residues. CDR1 is DFQATT, CDR2 SNEGSKA, per germline (reference sequence).

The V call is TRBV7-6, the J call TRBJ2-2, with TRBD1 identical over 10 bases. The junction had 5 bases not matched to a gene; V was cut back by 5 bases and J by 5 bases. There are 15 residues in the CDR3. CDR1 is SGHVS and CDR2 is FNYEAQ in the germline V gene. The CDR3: CASSIGQGGTGELFF. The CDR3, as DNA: TGTGCCAGCAGCATCGGACAGGGGGGAACCGGGGAGCTGTTTTTT.

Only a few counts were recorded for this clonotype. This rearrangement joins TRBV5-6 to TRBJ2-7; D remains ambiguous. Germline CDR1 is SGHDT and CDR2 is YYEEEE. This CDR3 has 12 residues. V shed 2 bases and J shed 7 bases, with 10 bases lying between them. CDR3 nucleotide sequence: TGTGCCAGCAGCTTTGACCGAGCTGAGCAGTACGTC. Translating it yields CASSFDRAEQYV.

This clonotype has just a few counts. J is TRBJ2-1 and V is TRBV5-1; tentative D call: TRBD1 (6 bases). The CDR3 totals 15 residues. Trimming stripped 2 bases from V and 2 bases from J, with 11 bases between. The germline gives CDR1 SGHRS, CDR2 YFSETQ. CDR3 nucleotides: TGCGCCAGCAGCTTCCAGGGGTGGACCTACAATGAGCAGTTCTTC. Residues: CASSFQGWTYNEQFF.

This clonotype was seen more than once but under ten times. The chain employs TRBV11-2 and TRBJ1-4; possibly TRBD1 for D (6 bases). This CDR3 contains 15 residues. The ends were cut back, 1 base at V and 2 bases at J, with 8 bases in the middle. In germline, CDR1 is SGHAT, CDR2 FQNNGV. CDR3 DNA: TGTGCCAGCAGCTTAGGGACAGTCACTAATGAAAAACTGTTTTTT. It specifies CASSLGTVTNEKLFF.

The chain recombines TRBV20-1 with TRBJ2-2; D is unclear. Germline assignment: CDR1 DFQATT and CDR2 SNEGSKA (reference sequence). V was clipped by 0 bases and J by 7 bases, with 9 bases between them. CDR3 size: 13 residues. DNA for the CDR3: TGCAGTGCTAGAGAGAGAAGCCACGGGGAGCTGTTTTTT. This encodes CSARERSHGELFF.

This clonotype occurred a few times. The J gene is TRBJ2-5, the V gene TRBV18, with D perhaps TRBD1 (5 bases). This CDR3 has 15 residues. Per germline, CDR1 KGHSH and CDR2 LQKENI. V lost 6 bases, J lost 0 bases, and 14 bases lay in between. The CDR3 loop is CASSPLRTYQETQYF. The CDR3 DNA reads TGTGCCAGCTCGCCGCTCCGGACATACCAAGAGACCCAGTACTTC. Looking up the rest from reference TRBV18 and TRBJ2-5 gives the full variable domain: NAGVMQNPRHLVRRRGQEARLRCSPMKGHSHVYWYRQLPEEGLKFMVYLQKENIIDESGMPKERFSAEFPKEGPSILRIQQVVRGDSAAYFCASSPLRTYQETQYFGPGTRLLVL.

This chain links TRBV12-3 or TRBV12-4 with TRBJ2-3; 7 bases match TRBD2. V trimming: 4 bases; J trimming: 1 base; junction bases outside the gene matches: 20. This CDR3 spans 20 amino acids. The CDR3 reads CASSSPPWLALGRGTDTQYF. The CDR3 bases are TGTGCCAGCAGTTCCCCCCCATGGCTAGCCCTGGGGAGGGGCACAGATACGCAGTATTTT.

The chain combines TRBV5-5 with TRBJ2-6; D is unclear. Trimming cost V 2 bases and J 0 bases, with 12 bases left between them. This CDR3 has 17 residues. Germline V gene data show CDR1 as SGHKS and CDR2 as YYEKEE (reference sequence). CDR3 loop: CASSLQYPSSGANVLTF. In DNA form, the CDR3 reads TGTGCCAGCAGCTTACAGTACCCGAGCTCTGGGGCCAACGTCCTGACTTTC.

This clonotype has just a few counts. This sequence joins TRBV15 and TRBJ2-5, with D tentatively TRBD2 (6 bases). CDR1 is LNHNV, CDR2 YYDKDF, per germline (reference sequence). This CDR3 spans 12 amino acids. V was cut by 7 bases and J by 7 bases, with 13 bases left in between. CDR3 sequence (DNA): TGTGCCACCACTAGCGATCGGGGGACCCAGTACTTC. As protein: CATTSDRGTQYF. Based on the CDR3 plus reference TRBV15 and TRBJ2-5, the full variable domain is DAMVIQNPRYQVTQFGKPVTLSCSQTLNHNVMYWYQQKSSQAPKLLFHYYDKDFNNEADTPDNFQSRRPNTSFCFLDIRSPGLGDTAMYLCATTSDRGTQYFGPGTRLLVL.

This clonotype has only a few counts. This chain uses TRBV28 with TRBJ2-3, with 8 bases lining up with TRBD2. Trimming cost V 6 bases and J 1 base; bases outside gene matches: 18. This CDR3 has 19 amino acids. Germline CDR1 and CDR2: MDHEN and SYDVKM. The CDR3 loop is CASSPLEVAGLPGTDTQYF. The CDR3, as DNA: TGTGCCAGCAGCCCACTTGAGGTAGCGGGGCTCCCCGGCACAGATACGCAGTATTTT.

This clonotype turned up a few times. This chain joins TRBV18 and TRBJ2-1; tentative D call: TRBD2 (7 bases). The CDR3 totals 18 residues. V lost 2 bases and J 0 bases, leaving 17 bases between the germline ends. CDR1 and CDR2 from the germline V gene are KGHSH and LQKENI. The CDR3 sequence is CASSPGAGGGASYNEQFF. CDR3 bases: TGTGCCAGCTCACCAGGGGCTGGGGGGGGCGCCTCCTACAATGAGCAGTTCTTC.